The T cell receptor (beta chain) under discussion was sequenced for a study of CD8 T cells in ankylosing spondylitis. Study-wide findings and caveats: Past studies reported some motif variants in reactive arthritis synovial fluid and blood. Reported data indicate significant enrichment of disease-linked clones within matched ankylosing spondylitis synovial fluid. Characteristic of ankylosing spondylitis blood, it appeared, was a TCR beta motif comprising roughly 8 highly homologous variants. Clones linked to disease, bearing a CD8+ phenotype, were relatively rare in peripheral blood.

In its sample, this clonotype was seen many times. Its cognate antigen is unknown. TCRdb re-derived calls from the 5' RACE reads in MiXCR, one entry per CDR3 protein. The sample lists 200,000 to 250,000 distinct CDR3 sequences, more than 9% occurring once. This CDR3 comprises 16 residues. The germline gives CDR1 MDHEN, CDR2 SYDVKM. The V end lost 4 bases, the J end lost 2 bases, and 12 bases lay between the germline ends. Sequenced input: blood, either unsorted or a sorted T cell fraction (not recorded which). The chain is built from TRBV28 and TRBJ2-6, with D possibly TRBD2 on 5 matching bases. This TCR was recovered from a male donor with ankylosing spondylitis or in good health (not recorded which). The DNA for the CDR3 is TGTGCCAGCAGTTGGGGAGAAATACCTGGGGCCAACGTCCTGACTTTC. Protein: CASSWGEIPGANVLTF.